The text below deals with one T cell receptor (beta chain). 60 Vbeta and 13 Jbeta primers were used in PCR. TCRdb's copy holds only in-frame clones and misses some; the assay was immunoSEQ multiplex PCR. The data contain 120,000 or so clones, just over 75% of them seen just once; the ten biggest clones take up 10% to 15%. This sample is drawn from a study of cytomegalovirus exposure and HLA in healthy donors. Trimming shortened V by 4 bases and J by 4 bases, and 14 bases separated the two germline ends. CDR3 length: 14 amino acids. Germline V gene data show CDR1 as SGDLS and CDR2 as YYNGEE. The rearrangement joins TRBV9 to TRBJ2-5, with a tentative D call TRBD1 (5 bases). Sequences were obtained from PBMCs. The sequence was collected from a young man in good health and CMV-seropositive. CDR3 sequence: CASSTPWGGETQYF. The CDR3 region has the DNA TGTGCCAGCAGCACGCCGTGGGGCGGAGAGACCCAGTACTTC.